The clone carrying this TCR beta chain has just a few counts. The same CDR3 arises from other DNA sequences in this sample as well. The table came from immunoSEQ multiplex PCR; TCRdb's copy has only in-frame clones and leaves some out. The profile shows 250,000 to 300,000 clones, roughly 85% of them singletons. The sample comes from a study of blood T cell repertoires in COVID-19. About the study: Spain, Italy and the United States supplied samples that represented acute and convalescent COVID-19. Sample material is recorded as cDNA or gDNA derived from T cells, B-cell-depleted T cells, or PBMCs.

The germline V gene encodes CDR1 KGHSH and CDR2 LQKENI. The V and J ends lost 2 bases and 6 bases, in that order; junction bases with no gene match: 3. The CDR3 is made up of 14 amino acids. The chain carries TRBV18 and TRBJ1-2; 10 nucleotides agree with TRBD1. Sequenced sample: peripheral blood. The sequence was obtained from a man aged 45-65 years with active or convalescent COVID-19. The CDR3 bases are TGTGCCAGCTCACCAGGGACAGGGGCCGATGGCTACACCTTC. Its translation: CASSPGTGADGYTF.